This is a list of T cell receptor beta chains from one sample in a study of T cell changes during pregnancy in multiple sclerosis. Produced via immunoSEQ multiplex PCR; TCRdb's table is partial and in-frame only. This sample carries tens of thousands of clones, around nine tenths of them seen once, and the ten largest clones take under 0.6%. The sequenced sample was CD4+ T cells from peripheral blood mononuclear cells, obtained in the second trimester of pregnancy. The source is a female donor with multiple sclerosis, enrolled in a pregnancy study. Both conserved end residues are part of each CDR3. The D gene is left open where the match is weak. Expanded clones are given a class, and other clones once, few, many or no size at all.

j_gene,d_gene,v_gene,abundance,CDR3nt,CDR3aa
TRBJ1-2,TRBD1,TRBV6-1,.,TGTGCCAGCAGTAAACAGGGGGCGCTCAACCAGTTACGCCCCTTC,CASSKQGALNQLRPF
TRBJ2-1,.,TRBV5-4,.,TGTGCCAGCAGCAAGGACTATTACAATGAGCAGTTCTTC,CASSKDYYNEQFF
TRBJ2-1,TRBD2,TRBV6-5,.,TGTGCCAGCAGTAACCCGGGACTAGCGGGCTCCGAGCAGTTCTTC,CASSNPGLAGSEQFF
TRBJ2-1,.,TRBV10-3,once,TGTGCCATCAGTGAGGCTAACAGGGATAATGAGCAGTTCTTC,CAISEANRDNEQFF
TRBJ2-7,.,TRBV6-6,.,TGTGCCAGCAGTTACACCCAGTATACCTACGAGCAGTACTTC,CASSYTQYTYEQYF
TRBJ2-1,.,TRBV6-6,.,TGTGCCAGCACGCAGCGGTATGAGCAGTTCTTC,CASTQRYEQFF
TRBJ2-7,.,TRBV7-9,.,TGTGCCAGCAGCCGCTCGGGCTCCTACGAGCAGTACTTC,CASSRSGSYEQYF
TRBJ1-5,.,TRBV18,once,TGTGCCAGCTCACCGAGAAGGGGCAAGAGCAATCAGCCCCAGCATTTT,CASSPRRGKSNQPQHF
TRBJ1-1,.,TRBV6-5,.,TGTGCCAGCAGCCAGAGGGTGCACACTGAAGCTTTCTTT,CASSQRVHTEAFF
TRBJ1-4,.,TRBV29-1,.,TGCAGCGTGGCAGGGCCAACTAATGAAAAACTGTTTTTT,CSVAGPTNEKLFF
TRBJ2-1,.,TRBV4-1,.,TGCGCCAGCAGCCAAGATAAACTTGTAAATGAGCAGTTCTTC,CASSQDKLVNEQFF
TRBJ2-2,TRBD1,TRBV2,.,TGTGCCAGCAGTGATCAGGGGGCGACCGGGGAGCTGTTTTTT,CASSDQGATGELFF
TRBJ2-7,TRBD2,TRBV7-3,.,TGTGCCAGCAGCCGCAGCGGGGGCCCCTACGAGCAGTACTTC,CASSRSGGPYEQYF
TRBJ2-1,.,TRBV18,.,TGTGCCAGCTCACCCCTAGCATCCTACAATGAGCAGTTCTTC,CASSPLASYNEQFF